This T cell receptor (beta chain) was observed in a study of shared T cell receptors in the human thymus. The assay was immunoSEQ multiplex PCR, and TCRdb's table has in-frame clones only and misses some. The repertoire holds about 710,000 clones, with around 87% as singletons. These data were likewise used in another study, on human thymus T cells. As reported in that work: Resections from corrective heart surgery provided thymus tissue.

Input material: thymocytes. The receptor comes from a boy in the first two years of life with a congenital heart defect.

The CDR3 loop is CASSLGGQDNSPLHF. CDR3 in DNA: TGTGCCAGCAGTTTAGGGGGACAGGATAATTCACCCCTCCACTTT. The chain employs TRBV28 and TRBJ1-6; 8 nucleotides agree with TRBD1. Germline V CDR1 and CDR2: MDHEN, SYDVKM. With V trimmed by 2 bases and J by 5 bases, 2 bases remained unmatched. CDR3 size: 15 residues.